This T cell receptor beta chain stems from a study of blood T cell repertoires in COVID-19. Study information: T cells, B-cell-depleted T cells, or PBMCs supplied cDNA or gDNA.

The CDR3 spans 17 residues. Germline assignment: CDR1 SQVTM and CDR2 ANQGSEA. V trimming: 6 bases; J trimming: 5 bases; junction bases outside the gene matches: 19. Authors' methods: The authors estimated nucleated cell counts from reference gene primer amplification. Profiling relied on immunoSEQ multiplex PCR, and the TCRdb table lists in-frame clones only, not all of them. Clone size and V and J calls were adopted from that table, with D and trimming inferred from the DNA. This sample has some 300,000 clones; approximately 80% occur once, and the top ten carry about 4%. The clonotype comes from a woman aged 45 to 65 with active or convalescent COVID-19. Sequenced sample: peripheral blood. This chain uses TRBV29-1 with TRBJ2-1; 7 bases line up with TRBD2. CDR3 protein: CSVQRWKRAGSNNEQFF. In nucleotides, the CDR3 is TGCAGCGTCCAGAGGTGGAAGCGAGCGGGAAGTAACAATGAGCAGTTCTTC.